These T cell receptor beta chains were read from a single sample in a study of shared clonotypes between healthy human individuals. Libraries were prepared by immunoSEQ multiplex PCR; TCRdb keeps only in-frame clonotypes and omits some of them. The sample lists 2,500,000 or so clones, about nine tenths occurring once. Sequencing was performed on naive CD4+ T cells from PBMCs. Receptors originate from a man between 18 and 35 years old in good health. Some clones in this sample may be carry-over from other donors' samples. The CDR3 runs from the conserved cysteine through the conserved F or W. The order of the fields is clone size, V gene, CDR3 length, J gene, D gene, CDR3 protein, CDR3 DNA. D genes are given only for firm matches. Clone size, where shown, is once, few, many, or a class for clones that have expanded.

clone size: .; V gene: TRBV28; CDR3 length: 13; J gene: TRBJ1-4; D gene: .; CDR3 protein: CASSFSGDEKLFF; CDR3 DNA: TGTGCCAGCAGTTTTTCCGGTGATGAAAAACTGTTTTTT
clone size: .; V gene: TRBV6-5; CDR3 length: 15; J gene: TRBJ1-2; D gene: .; CDR3 protein: CASALATGPFYGYTF; CDR3 DNA: TGTGCCAGCGCTTTGGCCACAGGGCCTTTCTATGGCTACACCTTC
clone size: .; V gene: TRBV2; CDR3 length: 14; J gene: TRBJ2-1; D gene: TRBD2; CDR3 protein: CASTEQRGNNEQFF; CDR3 DNA: TGTGCCAGCACCGAACAGCGGGGGAACAATGAGCAGTTCTTC
clone size: once; V gene: TRBV27; CDR3 length: 14; J gene: TRBJ2-7; D gene: .; CDR3 protein: CASKQQGPSYEQYF; CDR3 DNA: TGTGCCAGCAAACAACAGGGTCCATCCTACGAGCAGTACTTC
clone size: .; V gene: TRBV10-3; CDR3 length: 15; J gene: TRBJ2-2; D gene: TRBD1; CDR3 protein: CAMTGGAGFGGELFF; CDR3 DNA: TGTGCCATGACAGGGGGCGCTGGGTTCGGCGGGGAGCTGTTTTTT
clone size: .; V gene: TRBV21-1; CDR3 length: 16; J gene: TRBJ2-7; D gene: .; CDR3 protein: CASSKAHRVLSYEQYF; CDR3 DNA: TGTGCCAGCAGCAAAGCGCATCGCGTCCTCTCCTACGAGCAGTACTTC
clone size: .; V gene: TRBV18; CDR3 length: 13; J gene: TRBJ2-3; D gene: .; CDR3 protein: CASSFDYLDTQYF; CDR3 DNA: TGTGCCAGCTCCTTCGACTACTTAGATACGCAGTATTTT
clone size: .; V gene: TRBV15; CDR3 length: 18; J gene: TRBJ2-1; D gene: TRBD2; CDR3 protein: CATSRTSGRKISYNEQFF; CDR3 DNA: TGTGCCACCAGCAGGACTAGCGGGAGGAAGATTTCTTACAATGAGCAGTTCTTC
clone size: .; V gene: TRBV4-2; CDR3 length: 15; J gene: TRBJ2-7; D gene: TRBD2; CDR3 protein: CASSRDLAGGDEQYF; CDR3 DNA: TGTGCCAGCAGCCGCGATCTAGCGGGAGGTGACGAGCAGTACTTC
clone size: .; V gene: TRBV5-8; CDR3 length: 11; J gene: TRBJ2-1; D gene: .; CDR3 protein: CASSLSRGQFF; CDR3 DNA: TGTGCCAGCAGCTTGAGCAGGGGGCAGTTCTTC
clone size: .; V gene: TRBV5-1; CDR3 length: 16; J gene: TRBJ1-3; D gene: .; CDR3 protein: CASSSRTSAVGNTIYF; CDR3 DNA: TGCGCCAGCAGCTCCCGGACGTCTGCCGTTGGAAACACCATATATTTT
clone size: .; V gene: TRBV9; CDR3 length: 18; J gene: TRBJ2-2; D gene: .; CDR3 protein: CASSPNPRGWFGTGELFF; CDR3 DNA: TGTGCCAGCAGCCCGAACCCGCGGGGATGGTTTGGCACCGGGGAGCTGTTTTTT
clone size: few; V gene: TRBV20-1; CDR3 length: 11; J gene: TRBJ1-2; D gene: .; CDR3 protein: CSAEADYGYTF; CDR3 DNA: TGCAGTGCCGAGGCAGACTATGGCTACACCTTC
clone size: .; V gene: TRBV19; CDR3 length: 14; J gene: TRBJ2-7; D gene: .; CDR3 protein: CASSVRDGSYEQYF; CDR3 DNA: TGTGCCAGTAGTGTCCGGGACGGCTCCTACGAGCAGTACTTC
clone size: .; V gene: TRBV5-5; CDR3 length: 13; J gene: TRBJ1-2; D gene: .; CDR3 protein: CASSADRNYGYTF; CDR3 DNA: TGTGCCAGCAGCGCGGACCGCAACTATGGCTACACCTTC
clone size: .; V gene: TRBV5-1; CDR3 length: 16; J gene: TRBJ1-1; D gene: TRBD1; CDR3 protein: CASSLTYGTGGTEAFF; CDR3 DNA: TGCGCCAGCAGCTTGACCTACGGGACAGGGGGCACTGAAGCTTTCTTT
clone size: .; V gene: TRBV7-9; CDR3 length: 16; J gene: TRBJ1-4; D gene: .; CDR3 protein: CASSLDLGWANEKLFF; CDR3 DNA: TGTGCCAGCAGCTTAGACCTGGGTTGGGCTAATGAAAAACTGTTTTTT